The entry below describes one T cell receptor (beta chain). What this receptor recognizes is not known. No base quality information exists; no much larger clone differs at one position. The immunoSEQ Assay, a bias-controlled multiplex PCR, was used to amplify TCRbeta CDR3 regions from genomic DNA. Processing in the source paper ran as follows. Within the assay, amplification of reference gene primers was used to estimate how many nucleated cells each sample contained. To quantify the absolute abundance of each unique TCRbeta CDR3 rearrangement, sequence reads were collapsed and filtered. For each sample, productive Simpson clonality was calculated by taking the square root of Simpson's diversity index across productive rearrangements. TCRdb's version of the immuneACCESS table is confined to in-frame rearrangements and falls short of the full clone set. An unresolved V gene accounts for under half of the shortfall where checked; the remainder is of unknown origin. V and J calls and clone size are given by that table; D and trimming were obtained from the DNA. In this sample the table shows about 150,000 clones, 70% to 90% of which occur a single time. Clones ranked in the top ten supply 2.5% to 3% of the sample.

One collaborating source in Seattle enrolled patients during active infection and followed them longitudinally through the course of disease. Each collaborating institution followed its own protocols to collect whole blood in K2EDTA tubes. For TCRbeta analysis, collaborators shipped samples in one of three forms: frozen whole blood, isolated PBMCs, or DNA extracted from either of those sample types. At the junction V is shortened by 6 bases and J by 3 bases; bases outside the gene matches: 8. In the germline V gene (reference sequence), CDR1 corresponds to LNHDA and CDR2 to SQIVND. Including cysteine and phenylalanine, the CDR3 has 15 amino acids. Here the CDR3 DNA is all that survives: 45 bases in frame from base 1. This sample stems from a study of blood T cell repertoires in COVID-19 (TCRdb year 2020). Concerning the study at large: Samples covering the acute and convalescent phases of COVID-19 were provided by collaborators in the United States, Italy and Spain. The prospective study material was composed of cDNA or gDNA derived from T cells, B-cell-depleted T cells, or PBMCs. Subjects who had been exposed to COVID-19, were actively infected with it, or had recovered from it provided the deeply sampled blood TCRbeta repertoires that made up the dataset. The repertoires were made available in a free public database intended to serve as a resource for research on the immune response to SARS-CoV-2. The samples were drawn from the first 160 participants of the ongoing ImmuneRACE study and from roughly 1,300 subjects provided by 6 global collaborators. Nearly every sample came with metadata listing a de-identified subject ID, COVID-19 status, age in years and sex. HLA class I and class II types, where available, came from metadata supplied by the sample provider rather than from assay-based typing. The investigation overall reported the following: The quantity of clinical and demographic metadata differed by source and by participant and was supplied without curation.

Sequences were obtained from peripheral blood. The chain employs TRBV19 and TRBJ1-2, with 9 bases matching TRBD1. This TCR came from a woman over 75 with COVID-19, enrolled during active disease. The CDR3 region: CASRDRDRVDYGYTF. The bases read TGTGCCAGTAGAGACCGGGACAGGGTAGACTATGGCTACACCTTC.